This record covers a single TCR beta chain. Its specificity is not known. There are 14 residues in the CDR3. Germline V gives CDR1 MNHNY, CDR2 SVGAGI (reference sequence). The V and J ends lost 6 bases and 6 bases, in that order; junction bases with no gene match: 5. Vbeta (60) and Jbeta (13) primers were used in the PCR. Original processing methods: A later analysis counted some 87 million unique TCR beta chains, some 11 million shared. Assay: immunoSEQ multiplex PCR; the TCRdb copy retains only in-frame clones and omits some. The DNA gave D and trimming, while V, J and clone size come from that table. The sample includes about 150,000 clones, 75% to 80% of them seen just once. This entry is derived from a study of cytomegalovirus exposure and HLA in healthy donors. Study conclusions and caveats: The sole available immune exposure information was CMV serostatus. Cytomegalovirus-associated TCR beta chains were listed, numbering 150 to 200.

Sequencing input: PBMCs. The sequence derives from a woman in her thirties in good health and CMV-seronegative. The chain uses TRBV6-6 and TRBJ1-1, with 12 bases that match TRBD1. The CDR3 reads CASSWGQGAPEAFF. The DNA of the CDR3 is TGTGCCAGCAGCTGGGGACAGGGGGCACCTGAAGCTTTCTTT.